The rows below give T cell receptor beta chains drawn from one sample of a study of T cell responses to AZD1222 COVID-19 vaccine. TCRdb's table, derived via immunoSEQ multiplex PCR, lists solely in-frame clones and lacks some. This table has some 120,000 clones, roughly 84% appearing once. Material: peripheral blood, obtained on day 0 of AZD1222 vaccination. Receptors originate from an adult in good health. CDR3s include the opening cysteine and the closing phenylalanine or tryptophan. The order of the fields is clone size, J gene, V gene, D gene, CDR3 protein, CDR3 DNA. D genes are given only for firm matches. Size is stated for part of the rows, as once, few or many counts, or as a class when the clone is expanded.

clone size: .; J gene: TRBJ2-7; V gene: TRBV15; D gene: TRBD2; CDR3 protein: CATSRMGGDEQYF; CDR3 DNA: TGTGCCACCAGCAGAATGGGGGGGGACGAGCAGTACTTC
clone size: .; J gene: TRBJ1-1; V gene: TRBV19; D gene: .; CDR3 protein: CASSIAPPGENTEAFF; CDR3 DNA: TGTGCCAGTAGTATAGCCCCCCCCGGGGAGAACACTGAAGCTTTCTTT
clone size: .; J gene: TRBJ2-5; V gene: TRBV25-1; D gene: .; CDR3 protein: CASSGRRYQETQYF; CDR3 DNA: TGTGCCAGCAGTGGCAGGAGGTACCAAGAGACCCAGTACTTC
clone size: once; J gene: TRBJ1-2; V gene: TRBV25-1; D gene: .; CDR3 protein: CASSEYGTGYGYTF; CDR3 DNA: TGTGCCAGCAGTGAATACGGAACAGGGTATGGCTACACCTTC
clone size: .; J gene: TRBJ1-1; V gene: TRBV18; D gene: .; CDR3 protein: CASSPGLELTEAFF; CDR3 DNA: TGTGCCAGCTCACCTGGACTAGAGCTCACTGAAGCTTTCTTT
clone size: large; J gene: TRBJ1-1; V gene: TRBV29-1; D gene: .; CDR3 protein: CSALSLSEAFF; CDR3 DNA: TGCAGCGCTCTCTCACTCAGCGAAGCTTTCTTT
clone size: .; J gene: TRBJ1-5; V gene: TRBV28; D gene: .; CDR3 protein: CASSSRQLNQPQHF; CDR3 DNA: TGTGCCAGCAGTTCCCGACAGCTTAATCAGCCCCAGCATTTT
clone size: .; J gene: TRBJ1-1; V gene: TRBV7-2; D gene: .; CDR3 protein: CASSLVGNTEAFF; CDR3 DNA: TGTGCCAGCAGCTTAGTTGGGAACACTGAAGCTTTCTTT
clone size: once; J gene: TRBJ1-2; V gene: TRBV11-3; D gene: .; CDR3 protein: CASSPGSLPYYGYTF; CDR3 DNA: TGTGCCAGCAGCCCCGGGTCCCTACCCTACTATGGCTACACCTTC
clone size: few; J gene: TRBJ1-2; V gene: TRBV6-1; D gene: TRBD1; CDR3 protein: CASSEPGGADYGYTF; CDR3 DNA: TGTGCCAGCAGTGAACCAGGGGGCGCCGACTATGGCTACACCTTC
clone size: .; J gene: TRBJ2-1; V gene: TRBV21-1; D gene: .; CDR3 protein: CASSKVPAEGGDEQFF; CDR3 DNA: TGTGCCAGCAGCAAAGTCCCTGCGGAGGGGGGTGATGAGCAGTTCTTC
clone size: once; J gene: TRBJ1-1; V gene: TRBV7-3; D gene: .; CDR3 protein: CASSSRMNTEAFF; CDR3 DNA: TGTGCCAGCAGCTCGCGGATGAACACTGAAGCTTTCTTT
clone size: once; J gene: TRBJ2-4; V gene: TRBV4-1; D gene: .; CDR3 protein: CASSQESTSWYIQYF; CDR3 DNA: TGCGCCAGCAGCCAAGAATCGACTAGTTGGTACATTCAGTACTTC
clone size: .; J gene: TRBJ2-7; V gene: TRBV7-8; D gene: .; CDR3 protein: CASSLTPYEQYF; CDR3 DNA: TGTGCCAGCAGTCTGACACCATACGAGCAGTACTTC
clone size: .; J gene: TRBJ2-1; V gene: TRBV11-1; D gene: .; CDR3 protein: CASSLGEANEQFF; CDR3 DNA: TGTGCCAGCAGCTTAGGGGAGGCCAATGAGCAGTTCTTC
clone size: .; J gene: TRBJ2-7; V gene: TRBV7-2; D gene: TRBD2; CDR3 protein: CASSLEAQRGGYEQYF; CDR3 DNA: TGTGCCAGCAGCTTAGAGGCCCAGCGGGGGGGCTACGAGCAGTACTTC
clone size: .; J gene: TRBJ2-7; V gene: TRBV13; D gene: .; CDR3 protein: CASSLVREQYF; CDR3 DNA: TGTGCCAGCAGCTTAGTGAGGGAGCAGTACTTC
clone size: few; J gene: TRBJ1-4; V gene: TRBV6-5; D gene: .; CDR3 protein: CASSYSGARNEKLFF; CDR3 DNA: TGTGCCAGCAGTTACTCGGGCGCCAGGAATGAAAAACTGTTTTTT
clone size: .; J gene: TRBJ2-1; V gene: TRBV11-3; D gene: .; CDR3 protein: CASSFSLGGGNEQFF; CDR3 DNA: TGTGCCAGCAGCTTTTCACTAGGGGGGGGCAATGAGCAGTTCTTC
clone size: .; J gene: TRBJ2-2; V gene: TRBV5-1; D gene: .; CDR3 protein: CASSLGRLDTGELFF; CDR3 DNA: TGCGCCAGCAGCCTGGGACGGCTGGATACCGGGGAGCTGTTTTTT
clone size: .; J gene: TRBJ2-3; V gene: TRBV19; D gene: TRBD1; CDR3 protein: CASSPGPWTGGTDTQYF; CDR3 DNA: TGTGCCAGTAGCCCGGGTCCCTGGACAGGGGGCACAGATACGCAGTATTTT
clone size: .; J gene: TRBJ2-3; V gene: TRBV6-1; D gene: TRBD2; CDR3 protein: CASSETEVAGGGTDTQYF; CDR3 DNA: TGTGCCAGCAGTGAAACCGAAGTGGCGGGGGGGGGCACAGATACGCAGTATTTT
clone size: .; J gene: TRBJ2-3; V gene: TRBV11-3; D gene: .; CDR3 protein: CASSLVASTDTQYF; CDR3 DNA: TGTGCCAGCAGCTTAGTTGCGAGCACAGATACGCAGTATTTT
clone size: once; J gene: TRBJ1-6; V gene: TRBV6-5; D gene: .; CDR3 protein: CASSYLGRTDNSPLHF; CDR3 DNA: TGTGCCAGCAGTTACTTAGGGAGAACGGATAATTCACCCCTCCACTTT
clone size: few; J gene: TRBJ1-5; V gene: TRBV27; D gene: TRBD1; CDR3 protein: CASSQGGWGNQPQHF; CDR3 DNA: TGTGCCAGCAGCCAGGGGGGATGGGGCAATCAGCCCCAGCATTTT
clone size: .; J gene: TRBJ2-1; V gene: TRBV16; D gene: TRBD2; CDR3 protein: CASSQSLASGDNNEQFF; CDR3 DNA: TGTGCCAGCAGCCAATCGTTGGCTAGCGGGGACAACAATGAGCAGTTCTTC
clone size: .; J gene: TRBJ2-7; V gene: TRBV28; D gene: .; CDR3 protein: CASSLGSQTYEQYF; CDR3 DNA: TGTGCCAGCAGTTTAGGGTCACAGACCTACGAGCAGTACTTC
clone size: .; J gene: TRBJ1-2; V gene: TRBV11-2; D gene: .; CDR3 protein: CASSPLPREDYGYTF; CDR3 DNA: TGTGCCAGCAGCCCCCTGCCCAGGGAAGACTATGGCTACACCTTC
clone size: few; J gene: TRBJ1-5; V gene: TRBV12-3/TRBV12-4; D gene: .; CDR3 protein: CASSSAGFRQHF; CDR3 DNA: TGTGCCAGCAGTTCGGCGGGGTTCCGCCAGCATTTT
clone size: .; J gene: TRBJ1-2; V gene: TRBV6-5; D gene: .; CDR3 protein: CASRWGNGGYTF; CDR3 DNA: TGTGCCAGCAGGTGGGGGAATGGTGGCTACACCTTC
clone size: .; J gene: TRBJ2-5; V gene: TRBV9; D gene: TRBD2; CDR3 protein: CASSVGPGGGGETQYF; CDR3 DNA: TGTGCCAGCAGCGTGGGGCCTGGCGGGGGGGGAGAGACCCAGTACTTC
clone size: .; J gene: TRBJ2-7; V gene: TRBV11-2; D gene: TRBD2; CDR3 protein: CASSLLAGGSEQYF; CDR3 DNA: TGTGCCAGCAGCTTGCTAGCGGGAGGTAGCGAGCAGTACTTC
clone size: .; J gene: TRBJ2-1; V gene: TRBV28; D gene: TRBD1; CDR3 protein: CATRSFIGVKQGEQFF; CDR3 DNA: TGTGCCACCCGGAGTTTCATAGGGGTTAAACAGGGGGAGCAGTTCTTC